These 9 T cell receptor beta chains originate from one sample sequenced in a study of CXCR3-negative and CXCR3-positive naive CD8 T cells. General study results and limits: Naive cells with CXCR3 showed TRB CDR3s that were more hydrophobic than those in CXCR3-negative naive cells.

UMI-tagged TRB cDNA libraries were built via 5' RACE. TCRdb processed the 5' RACE reads again and assigns one entry to each CDR3 protein, with no DNA. In total, the table holds 60,000 to 65,000 distinct CDR3 sequences. Antigen specificity for these receptors is unknown. The sample consisted of naive CXCR3+ CD8+ T cells from blood. Subset denoted: CD45RO-CCR7+CD27+CD95- naive CD8+ T cells expressing CXCR3 (TNR3+). These receptors were obtained from a human donor in good health. Some clones in this sample may be carry-over from other donors' samples.

V gene TRBV6-5 combines with J gene TRBJ1-1; TCRdb's assignment of TRBD1 cannot be checked, as there is no DNA. Looked up from germline, CDR1 is MNHEY and CDR2 is SVGAGI. This CDR3 region has 13 residues. The CDR3 here is CASSPGIGTEAFF.

The chain employs TRBV28 and TRBJ2-2. The length of the CDR3 is 13 residues. Germline V gene sequence: CDR1 MDHEN, CDR2 SYDVKM. CDR3 region: CASALTNTGELFF.

The chain couples TRBV15 to TRBJ1-1; the TRBD1 assignment by TCRdb is unverifiable without DNA. The CDR3 totals 15 residues. Germline loops: CDR1 LNHNV, CDR2 YYDKDF (reference sequence). CDR3 region: CATGGGSDLNTEAFF.

This rearrangement joins TRBV6-5 to TRBJ1-2; there is no DNA to check the TCRdb D call of TRBD1. The CDR3 is made up of 16 amino acids. CDR1 and CDR2 (germline): MNHEY, SVGAGI. The CDR3 loop is CASSIDRLPSNYGYTF.

This chain uses TRBV7-9 with TRBJ2-7; checking the TCRdb D call of TRBD1 is not possible without DNA. This CDR3 has 14 amino acids. Germline values: CDR1 SEHNR, CDR2 FQNEAQ (reference sequence). Here the CDR3 reads CASIGQGYVYEQYF.

This sequence joins TRBV9 and TRBJ2-7; absent DNA, TCRdb's TRBD1 call cannot be checked. The germline gives CDR1 SGDLS, CDR2 YYNGEE. The CDR3 spans 16 residues. The CDR3 here is CASSPSVGQGSYEQYF.

The chain employs TRBV18 and TRBJ2-1; absent DNA, TCRdb's TRBD1 call cannot be checked. The germline V gene has CDR1 KGHSH and CDR2 LQKENI. The CDR3 covers 14 residues. CDR3 loop: CASSGITGGNEQFF.

The chain combines TRBV15 with TRBJ1-5. Germline CDR1 is LNHNV and CDR2 is YYDKDF (reference sequence). The CDR3 extends over 12 amino acids. The CDR3 spells CATSHLGQPQHF.

The chain combines TRBV19 with TRBJ2-2. The CDR3 has 15 residues. Germline loops: CDR1 LNHDA, CDR2 SQIVND (reference sequence). CDR3: CASKAQIANTGELFF.